The TCR beta chain under discussion was sequenced for a study of T-cell memory formation after mild COVID-19. Study results and limitations: Day 15 to 85 contracting clones showed balanced CD4/CD8; later expanders leaned CD4+. That cross-reactive memory joined was suggested by some responding clones appearing in pre-infection memory. Nothing confirmed that second-wave clones peaking on day 37 were specific for SARS-CoV-2.

TCRdb fed the 5' RACE reads into MiXCR, producing one record per CDR3 protein. The table includes 350,000 to 500,000 distinct CDR3 sequences, around 22% detected once. The V gene lost 7 bases and the J gene lost 3 bases, with 11 bases spanning the gap. The CDR3 runs 13 residues. CDR1 is KGHDR and CDR2 is SFDVKD in the germline V gene. This clonotype appeared a few times. Antigen: not known. Material: PBMCs or a T cell subset sorted from them (not recorded which). V and J are TRBV24-1 and TRBJ1-2; D is possibly TRBD1 (5 bases). The origin of this receptor is an adult woman who had mild COVID-19 (a few samples of this study predate the infection). Cell type and time point are not known. DNA of the CDR3: TGTGCCACCAGGCCTCAGGGTGACTATGGCTACACCTTC. Protein sequence: CATRPQGDYGYTF.